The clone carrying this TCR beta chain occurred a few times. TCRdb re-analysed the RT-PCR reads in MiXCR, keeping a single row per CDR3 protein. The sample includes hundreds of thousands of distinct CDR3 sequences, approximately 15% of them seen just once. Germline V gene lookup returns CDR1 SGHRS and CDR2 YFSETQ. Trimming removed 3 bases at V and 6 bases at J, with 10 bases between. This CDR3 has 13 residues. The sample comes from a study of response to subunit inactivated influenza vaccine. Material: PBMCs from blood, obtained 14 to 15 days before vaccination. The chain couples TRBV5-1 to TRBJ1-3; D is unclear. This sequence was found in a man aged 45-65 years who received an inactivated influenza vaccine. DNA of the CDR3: TGCGCCAGCAGCTCCCTCGGGGAAAACACCATATATTTT. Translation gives CASSSLGENTIYF.